These T cell receptor beta chains were read from a single sample in a study of siplizumab effects on memory and regulatory T cells. The method was immunoSEQ multiplex PCR; TCRdb's version includes in-frame clones alone and lacks a portion of them. The repertoire holds approximately 120,000 clones, just under 95% seen once, with under 0.2% in the top ten. Sequenced input: non-Treg CD4+ T cells sorted from blood. These receptors were obtained from a human donor in good health. The CDR3 runs from the conserved cysteine through the conserved F or W. A D gene is named only where the DNA matches it firmly.

D gene,V gene,J gene,CDR3 protein,CDR3 DNA
-,TRBV2,TRBJ1-5,CASSDGGSNQPQHF,TGTGCCAGCAGTGATGGCGGCAGCAATCAGCCCCAGCATTTT
TRBD2,TRBV5-1,TRBJ2-1,CASSLELAGGPNEQFF,TGCGCCAGCAGCTTGGAACTAGCGGGGGGGCCGAATGAGCAGTTCTTC
TRBD2,TRBV6-6,TRBJ2-1,CASSYSSGTDNEQFF,TGTGCCAGCAGTTACTCAAGCGGGACCGACAATGAGCAGTTCTTC
-,TRBV7-9,TRBJ1-1,CASSFRLNTEAFF,TGTGCCAGCAGCTTTCGACTGAACACTGAAGCTTTCTTT
TRBD1,TRBV7-9,TRBJ2-3,CASSLRTGDRDF,TGTGCCAGCAGCTTACGGACAGGGGATCGGGATTTT
TRBD2,TRBV5-1,TRBJ2-5,CASSFRLAGGSTGETQYF,TGCGCCAGCAGCTTTAGACTAGCGGGGGGTTCTACGGGAGAGACCCAGTACTTC
TRBD1,TRBV2,TRBJ1-5,CASSEAVTGGGHF,TGTGCCAGCAGTGAAGCGGTAACAGGAGGGGGCCATTTT
-,TRBV9,TRBJ2-5,CASSVGVGGHQETQYF,TGTGCCAGCAGCGTAGGGGTGGGGGGCCACCAAGAGACCCAGTACTTC
-,TRBV7-2,TRBJ2-7,CASSLPGAYEQYF,TGTGCCAGCAGTCTACCGGGCGCCTACGAGCAGTACTTC
-,TRBV18,TRBJ2-2,CASSPDRNTGELFF,TGTGCCAGCTCACCAGACAGAAACACCGGGGAGCTGTTTTTT